Listed here are 8 T cell receptor beta chains from one sample, sequenced in a study of shared clonotypes between healthy human individuals. The data were produced by immunoSEQ multiplex PCR, yet TCRdb's version contains in-frame clones alone and is incomplete. The table lists approximately 180,000 clones, roughly 93% of them singletons. Sequencing used naive CD4+ T cells sorted from blood. Subset in this sample: CD45RA+ positively selected. These receptor sequences come from a woman younger than 45 in good health.

J is TRBJ2-5 and V is TRBV5-1; D is unclear. TRBJ2-7 explains the end of the DNA better; the J call may be wrong. The length of the CDR3 is 14 residues. Germline CDR1 and CDR2: SGHRS and YFSETQ. The CDR3 loop reads CASSDDIPSYEQYF. The DNA of the CDR3 is TGCGCCAGCAGCGATGACATACCCTCCTACGAGCAGTACTTC.

J is TRBJ2-7 and V is TRBV9; 8 bases are shared with TRBD2. V shed 4 bases, J shed 0 bases, and the junction held 3 bases outside the gene matches. Looked up from germline, CDR1 is SGDLS and CDR2 is YYNGEE. CDR3 length: 14 residues. This chain's CDR3 is CASSSTSGSYEQYF. DNA of the CDR3: TGTGCCAGCAGCTCTACTAGCGGCTCCTACGAGCAGTACTTC.

This rearrangement joins TRBV19 to TRBJ2-3; D perhaps matches TRBD1 (7 bases). The CDR3 loop spans 14 amino acids. The germline V gene has CDR1 LNHDA and CDR2 SQIVND (reference sequence). The V end was cut by 4 bases, the J end by 3 bases, with 11 bases between. In nucleotides, the CDR3 is TGTGCCAGTAGTAGCGGGACAGTTACAGATACGCAGTATTTT. The encoded protein is CASSSGTVTDTQYF.

The CDR3 region is CASSPPGTRANYGYTF. CDR3 nucleotides: TGTGCCAGCTCACCTCCAGGGACTCGAGCTAACTATGGCTACACCTTC. This chain connects TRBV18 to TRBJ1-2, with D possibly being TRBD1 (5 bases). V was clipped by 3 bases and J by 0 bases, with 14 bases between them. Germline assignment: CDR1 KGHSH and CDR2 LQKENI. The CDR3 covers 16 residues.

This chain uses TRBV7-2 with TRBJ2-2, with TRBD2 matching 13 bases. There are 16 residues in the CDR3. Trimming took 3 bases from V and 5 from J; bases not matched to a gene: 3. Germline assignment: CDR1 SGHTA and CDR2 FQGNSA. CDR3 amino acids: CASSLLGLAGTGELFF. The CDR3 coding sequence is TGTGCCAGCAGCTTGCTGGGACTAGCGGGAACCGGGGAGCTGTTTTTT.

The CDR3 region is CASSFLKGGSYNEQFF. CDR3 DNA: TGTGCCAGCAGTTTTTTGAAAGGGGGGTCCTACAATGAGCAGTTCTTC. The V gene is TRBV28, the J gene TRBJ2-1, with D perhaps being TRBD1 or TRBD2 (6 bases each). This CDR3 spans 16 amino acids. Trimming shortened V by 3 bases and J by 1 base, and 13 bases separated the two germline ends. Germline CDR1 and CDR2: MDHEN and SYDVKM.

About this clone itself: One end of the junction varies from germline; a read error may be responsible. The chain couples TRBV5-4 to TRBJ2-7; 10 bases map to TRBD2. There are 13 residues in the CDR3. Germline V CDR1 and CDR2: SGHNT, YYREEE (reference sequence). The CDR3 is CASSLDTSGVPLF. CDR3 nucleotide sequence: TGTGCCAGCAGCTTGGACACTAGCGGGGTTCCCCTCTTC.

Worth noting for this clone: An end of the junction differs from the germline gene, which may be a read error. The chain recombines TRBV4-1 with TRBJ2-7, with 7 bases aligning to TRBD2. CDR1 MGHRA and CDR2 YSYEKL come from the germline V gene. There are 15 residues in the CDR3. CDR3 nucleotides: TGTGCCAGCAGCCCCACTAGCGCCCTCTCCTACGAGCAGTACTTC. Residues: CASSPTSALSYEQYF.